The T cell receptor beta chain under discussion was sequenced for a study of blood T cell repertoires in COVID-19. Across the study: COVID-19 samples, acute and convalescent, were from the United States, Italy and Spain.

J gave up 6 bases and V 5 bases, and 3 bases lay outside the gene matches. CDR1 SNHLY and CDR2 FYNNEI come from the germline V gene. The CDR3 runs to 13 residues. Participants, about 18 to 90 years old, spanned about 26 US areas. Which cohort a participant joined came from the clinical history participants gave. Resolution of symptoms, clearance, or two negative PCRs was present in recovered Cohort 3 donors. On this clone itself: In the same sample, other DNA sequences code for this CDR3.

Method: immunoSEQ multiplex PCR; TCRdb's copy keeps in-frame clones and lacks some. Here the sample spans roughly 330,000 clones, approximately 87% being singletons. The gene calls are TRBV2 and TRBJ1-2; the match to TRBD1 covers 10 bases. The sequenced material came from PBMCs or T cells enriched from blood (not recorded which). The receptor comes from a woman in her twenties or thirties who had recovered from COVID-19. The CDR3 DNA reads as TGTGCCAGCAGTCGGGACAGGGGTGATGGCTACACCTTC. Encoded protein: CASSRDRGDGYTF.